A selection of T cell receptor beta chains follows, all from one sample in a study of CD4 T cells in relation to SARS-CoV-2 and coronaviruses. The antigens for these receptors are not known. Profiling relied on immunoSEQ multiplex PCR, and the TCRdb table lists in-frame clones only, not all of them. Of 21,000 or so clones in the sample, 76% were seen once. The specimen sequenced was CD4+ T cells from PBMCs, cultured in vitro. The receptor set was obtained from a human donor in good health. Both conserved end residues are part of each CDR3. The listing skips clone size in some rows; elsewhere it reads once, few, many or a size class.

j_call | v_call | clone_size | cdr3_aa
TRBJ2-7 | TRBV4-2 | . | CASSPRGGTTYEQYF
TRBJ2-2 | TRBV21-1 | . | CASNSSSLQRECFGELFF
TRBJ1-2 | TRBV7-2 | . | CASSLMGNNYGYTF
TRBJ1-3 | TRBV10-2 | . | CASGVSSGNTIYF
TRBJ2-3 | TRBV7-9 | large | CASSYDPAYRATPQYF
TRBJ2-1 | TRBV5-1 | . | CASSKTSYNEQFF
TRBJ2-1 | TRBV4-1 | once | CASSQDYGTSGRANEQFF
TRBJ2-7 | TRBV15 | few | CATSRVGGIGEQYF
TRBJ1-1 | TRBV12-3/TRBV12-4 | . | CASSFRTTEAFF
TRBJ1-1 | TRBV5-4 | . | CASSLRRNTEAFF
TRBJ2-7 | TRBV2 | . | CASQGGGSSYEQYF
TRBJ2-5 | TRBV24-1 | once | CATRPDGVGETQYF
TRBJ1-2 | TRBV10-3 | . | CAITETDGYGYTF
TRBJ2-7 | TRBV5-5 | . | CASRTSRGLSYEQYF
TRBJ1-1 | TRBV28 | . | CATGGSWTEAFF
TRBJ2-5 | TRBV5-6 | . | CASSLPQTVQETQYF
TRBJ2-7 | TRBV4-1 | few | CASSHPGTANSYEQYF
TRBJ2-3 | TRBV12-3/TRBV12-4 | . | CASRVTDTQYF
TRBJ2-5 | TRBV2 | . | CASSEIDPSQGETQYF
TRBJ2-3 | TRBV7-9 | . | CASSRYSGRALGDTQYF
TRBJ2-7 | TRBV5-1 | . | CASSYYFLTSGTTYEQYF
TRBJ1-5 | TRBV12-3/TRBV12-4 | . | CASSLRENQPQHF
TRBJ2-5 | TRBV10-3 | . | CAISGGGDRRQETQYF
TRBJ2-3 | TRBV7-9 | . | CASSSRVGGLSTDTQYF
TRBJ2-1 | TRBV29-1 | . | CSVGGQGNNEQFF
TRBJ2-2 | TRBV30 | . | CACLGLAGGGGTGELFF
TRBJ1-5 | TRBV15 | . | CATSRRGNQPQHF
TRBJ2-7 | TRBV7-8 | . | CASTVTGRYEQYF
TRBJ2-6 | TRBV7-3 | once | CASSKDSSGANVLTF